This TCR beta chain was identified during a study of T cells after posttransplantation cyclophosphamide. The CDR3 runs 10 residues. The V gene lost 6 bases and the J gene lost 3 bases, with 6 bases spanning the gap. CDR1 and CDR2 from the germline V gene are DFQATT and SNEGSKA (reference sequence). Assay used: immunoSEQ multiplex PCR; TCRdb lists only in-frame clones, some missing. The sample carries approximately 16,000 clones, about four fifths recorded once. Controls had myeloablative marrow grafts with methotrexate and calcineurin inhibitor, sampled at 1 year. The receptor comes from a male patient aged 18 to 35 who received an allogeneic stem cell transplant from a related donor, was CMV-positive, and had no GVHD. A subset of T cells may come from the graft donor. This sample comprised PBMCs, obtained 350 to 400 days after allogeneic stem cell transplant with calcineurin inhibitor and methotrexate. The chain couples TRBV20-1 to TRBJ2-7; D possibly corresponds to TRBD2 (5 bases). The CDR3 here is CSARDYEQYF. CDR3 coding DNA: TGCAGTGCCCGGGACTACGAGCAGTACTTC.